This T cell receptor (beta chain) was recorded in a study of shared clonotypes between healthy human individuals. Notes on the study in general: Limitation of the genetic and exposure-history diversity represented came from the few donors. Naive subsets generally exceeded memory subsets in estimated richness.

CD45RO-negative, CCR7-selected cells formed the naive CD8 fraction, which excluded terminally differentiated effector memory CD45RA+ cells. Nashville, Tennessee was home to all donors, each a Caucasian adult. In regard to this clone: Its antigen is currently unknown.

Authors' processing steps: ImmunoSEQ only sent back junction sequences with no quality scores, so filtering was done differently. TCRdb's copy holds only in-frame clones and misses some; the assay was immunoSEQ multiplex PCR. The V and J calls and clone size are taken from that table; D and trimming were inferred from the DNA. This table holds about 2.1 million clones, 93% found once. V was clipped by 2 bases and J by 6 bases, with 10 bases between them. Germline V gene data show CDR1 as SGHAT and CDR2 as FQDESV (reference sequence). The CDR3 extends over 13 amino acids. The sequencing sample was made of naive CD8+ T cells from PBMCs. The sequence was collected from a man aged 18-30 years in good health. Some clones in this sample may be carry-over from other donors' samples. V and J are TRBV11-1 and TRBJ1-2; D is possibly TRBD1 (5 bases). CDR3: CASSLSDSNGYTF. The CDR3, as DNA: TGTGCCAGCAGCTTAAGCGACAGTAATGGCTACACCTTC.